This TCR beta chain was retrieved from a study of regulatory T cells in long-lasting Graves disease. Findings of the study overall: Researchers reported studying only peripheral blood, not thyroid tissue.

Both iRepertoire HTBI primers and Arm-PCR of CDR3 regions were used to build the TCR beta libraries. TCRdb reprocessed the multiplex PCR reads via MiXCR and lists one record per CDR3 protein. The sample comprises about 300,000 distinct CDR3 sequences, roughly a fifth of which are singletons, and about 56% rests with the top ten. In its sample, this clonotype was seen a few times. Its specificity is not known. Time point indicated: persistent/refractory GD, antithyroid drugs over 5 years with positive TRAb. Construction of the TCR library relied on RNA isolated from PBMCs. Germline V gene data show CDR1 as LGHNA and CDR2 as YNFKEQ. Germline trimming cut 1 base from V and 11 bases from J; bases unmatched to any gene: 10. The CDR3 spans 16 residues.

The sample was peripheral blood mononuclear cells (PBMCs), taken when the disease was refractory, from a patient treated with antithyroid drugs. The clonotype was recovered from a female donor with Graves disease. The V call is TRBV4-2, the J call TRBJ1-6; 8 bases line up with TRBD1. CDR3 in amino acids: CASSQGYRGNFTPLHF. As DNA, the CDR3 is TGTGCCAGCAGCCAAGGTTACAGGGGGAATTTCACACCCCTCCACTTT.